A single TCR beta chain is shown here with its context. Its target is not known. This sample is part of a study of cytomegalovirus exposure and HLA in healthy donors. The study, taken as a whole, reports: TCR beta sequences reportedly predicted the HLA-A and HLA-B alleles of most subjects accurately.

The study ran its PCR with 60 Vbeta and 13 Jbeta primers. Some clones are missing from TCRdb's copy, which holds only in-frame ones; the method was immunoSEQ multiplex PCR. In the table there are about 180,000 clones, 65% to 85% of which are singletons. Germline lookup yields CDR1 SGHAT and CDR2 FQNNGV. The V gene lost 5 bases and the J gene lost 13 bases, with 14 bases spanning the gap. The CDR3 covers 12 residues. The sequence was collected from a girl aged 5 to 17 in good health and CMV-seropositive. This rearrangement joins TRBV11-2 to TRBJ2-2, with a possible D match to TRBD1 (6 bases). The sample taken for sequencing was PBMCs. The CDR3 sequence is CASSPSQGVLFF. The CDR3 DNA reads as TGTGCCAGCAGCCCATCACAGGGCGTGCTGTTTTTT.